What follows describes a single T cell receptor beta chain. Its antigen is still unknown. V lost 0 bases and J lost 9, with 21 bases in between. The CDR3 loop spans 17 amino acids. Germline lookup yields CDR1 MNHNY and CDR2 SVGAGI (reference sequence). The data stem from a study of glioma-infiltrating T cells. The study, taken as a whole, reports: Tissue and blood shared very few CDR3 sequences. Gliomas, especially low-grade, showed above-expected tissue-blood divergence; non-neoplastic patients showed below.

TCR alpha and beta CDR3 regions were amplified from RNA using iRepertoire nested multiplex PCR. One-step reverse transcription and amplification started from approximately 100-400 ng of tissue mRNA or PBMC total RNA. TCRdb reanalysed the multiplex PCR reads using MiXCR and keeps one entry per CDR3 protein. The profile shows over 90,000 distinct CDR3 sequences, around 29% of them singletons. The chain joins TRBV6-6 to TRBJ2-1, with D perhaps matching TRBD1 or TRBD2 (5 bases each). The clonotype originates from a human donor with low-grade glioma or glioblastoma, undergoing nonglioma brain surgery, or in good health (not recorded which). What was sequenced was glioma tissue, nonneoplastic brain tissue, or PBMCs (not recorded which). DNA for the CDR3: TGTGCCAGCAGTTACTCGGTAAGAGGGGTATATCAGGGTGAGCAGTTCTTC. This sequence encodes CASSYSVRGVYQGEQFF.